These 9 T cell receptor beta chains came from one sample sequenced in a study of shared clonotypes between healthy human individuals. Naive CD8 cells lacked CD45RO and underwent positive selection for CCR7, leaving out terminally differentiated effector memory CD45RA+ cells. TCRdb's copy holds only in-frame clones and misses some; the assay was immunoSEQ multiplex PCR. The sample lists some 580,000 clones; roughly 98% were seen once. The specimen sequenced was naive CD8+ T cells sorted from blood. Receptors originate from a man aged 25-45 years in good health.

This rearrangement joins TRBV7-9 to TRBJ2-6, with 10 bases that match TRBD1. The V and J ends lost 5 bases and 0 bases, in that order; junction bases with no gene match: 4. The CDR3 consists of 17 residues. Germline V lookup: CDR1 SEHNR, CDR2 FQNEAQ (reference sequence). The CDR3 DNA sequence: TGTGCCAGCAGCACCTGGACAGGGGGCTCTGGGGCCAACGTCCTGACTTTC. It yields the protein CASSTWTGGSGANVLTF.

The table lists this clone with a count of one. The V and J genes are TRBV15 and TRBJ2-1; D not resolved. The CDR3 has 14 amino acids. The V end was cut by 1 base, the J end by 6 bases, with 10 bases between. Looked up from germline, CDR1 is LNHNV and CDR2 is YYDKDF (reference sequence). For the CDR3, the DNA is TGTGCCACCAGCAGAGCTGTGGCTTTCAATGAGCAGTTCTTC. Protein product: CATSRAVAFNEQFF.

The V gene is TRBV11-2, the J gene TRBJ2-7; D unresolved. CDR3 length: 13 residues. Germline values: CDR1 SGHAT, CDR2 FQNNGV. With 5 bases removed from V and 4 bases from J, the gap between germline ends came to 12 bases. For the CDR3, the DNA is TGTGCCAGCAGCCACGCGAGGCGGTACGAGCAGTACTTC. It encodes CASSHARRYEQYF.

The chain has TRBV6-5 and TRBJ1-2; a weak D match, TRBD1 (5 bases). V was cut by 0 bases and J by 7 bases, with 18 bases left in between. The CDR3 is 16 amino acids. Germline V gives CDR1 MNHEY, CDR2 SVGAGI. The CDR3 DNA is TGTGCCAGCAGTTACTCAGATAGGGGTCAGAGATCTGGCTACACCTTC. Protein: CASSYSDRGQRSGYTF.

The chain links TRBV7-9 to TRBJ2-7; 7 positions match TRBD1. CDR3 length equals 13 residues. The germline V gene encodes CDR1 SEHNR and CDR2 FQNEAQ (reference sequence). V was clipped by 7 bases and J by 3 bases; unmatched bases: 6. CDR3 loop: CASTPTGIYEQYF. DNA for the CDR3: TGTGCCAGCACCCCGACAGGGATCTACGAGCAGTACTTC.

The rearrangement uses TRBV6-5 and TRBJ2-7, with D unclear. The V end was cut by 5 bases, the J end by 3 bases, with 11 bases between. The germline gives CDR1 MNHEY, CDR2 SVGAGI. CDR3 length equals 13 residues. As DNA, the CDR3 is TGTGCCAGCAGTCCTGCAGCGAGCTACGAGCAGTACTTC. This codes for CASSPAASYEQYF.

The table lists this clone with a count of one. The gene calls are TRBV7-3 and TRBJ2-3; 11 bases match TRBD2. Germline V gives CDR1 SGHTA, CDR2 FQGTGA. The CDR3 length is 16 residues. V shed 1 base, J shed 2 bases, and the junction held 2 bases outside the gene matches. The CDR3 DNA reads TGTGCCAGCAGCTTAATGGGACTAGCGGACACAGATACGCAGTATTTT. Protein: CASSLMGLADTDTQYF. The complete variable domain, with remaining parts taken from reference TRBV7-3 and TRBJ2-3, reads GAGVSQTPSNKVTEKGKYVELRCDPISGHTALYWYRQSLGQGPEFLIYFQGTGAADDSGLPNDRFFAVRPEGSVSTLKIQRTERGDSAVYLCASSLMGLADTDTQYFGPGTRLTVL.

This clone was observed once. CDR3 DNA: TGTGCCAGCAGCGAGGGGTTGGCTCCCTGGGAGCAGTACTTC. Translating it yields CASSEGLAPWEQYF. V and J are TRBV7-9 and TRBJ2-7, with D perhaps given as TRBD1 or TRBD2 (5 bases each). Germline-derived CDR1 and CDR2 are SEHNR and FQNEAQ (reference sequence). V dropped 5 bases and J dropped 7 bases, with 18 bases sitting between them. This CDR3 spans 14 amino acids.

The chain is built from TRBV14 and TRBJ2-7, with D unresolved. This CDR3 contains 14 residues. Trimming left V 1 base short and J 0 bases short, with 7 bases between. Germline V gene data show CDR1 as SGHDN and CDR2 as FVKESK. The CDR3 DNA is TGTGCCAGCAGCCAAGGAGATCTCTCCTACGAGCAGTACTTC. Its protein is CASSQGDLSYEQYF.